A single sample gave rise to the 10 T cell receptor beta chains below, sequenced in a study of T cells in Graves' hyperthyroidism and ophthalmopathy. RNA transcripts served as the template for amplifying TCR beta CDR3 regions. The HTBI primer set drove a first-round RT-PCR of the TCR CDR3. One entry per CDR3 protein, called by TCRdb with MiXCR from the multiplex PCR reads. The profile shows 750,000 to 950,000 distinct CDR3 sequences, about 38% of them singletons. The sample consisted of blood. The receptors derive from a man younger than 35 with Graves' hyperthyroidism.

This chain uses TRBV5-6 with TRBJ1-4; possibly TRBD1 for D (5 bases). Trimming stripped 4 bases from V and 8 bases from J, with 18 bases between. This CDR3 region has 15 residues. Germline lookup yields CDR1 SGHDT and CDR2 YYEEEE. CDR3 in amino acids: CASSPPGGGKEKLFF. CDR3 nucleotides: TGTGCCAGCAGCCCGCCCGGGGGAGGGAAGGAAAAACTGTTTTTT.

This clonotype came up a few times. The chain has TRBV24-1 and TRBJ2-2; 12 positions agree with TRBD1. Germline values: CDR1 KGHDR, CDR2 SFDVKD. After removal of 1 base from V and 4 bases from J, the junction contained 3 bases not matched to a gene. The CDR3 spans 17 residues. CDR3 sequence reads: CATSDFGTGGFTGELFF. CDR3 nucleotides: TGTGCCACCAGTGATTTCGGGACAGGGGGCTTCACCGGGGAGCTGTTTTTT.

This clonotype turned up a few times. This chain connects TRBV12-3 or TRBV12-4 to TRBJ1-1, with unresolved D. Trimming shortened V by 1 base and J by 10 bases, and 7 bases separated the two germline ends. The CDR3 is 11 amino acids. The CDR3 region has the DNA TGTGCCAGCAGTTTAGGGGCGGTAGCTTTCTTT. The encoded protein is CASSLGAVAFF.

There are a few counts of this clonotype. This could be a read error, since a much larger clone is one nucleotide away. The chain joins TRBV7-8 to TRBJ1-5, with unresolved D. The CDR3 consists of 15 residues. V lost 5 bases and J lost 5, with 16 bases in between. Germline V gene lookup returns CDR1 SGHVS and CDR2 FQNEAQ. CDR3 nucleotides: TGTGCCAGCAGCCATAACTGGGGTGGGGATCAGCCCCAGCATTTT. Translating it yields CASSHNWGGDQPQHF.

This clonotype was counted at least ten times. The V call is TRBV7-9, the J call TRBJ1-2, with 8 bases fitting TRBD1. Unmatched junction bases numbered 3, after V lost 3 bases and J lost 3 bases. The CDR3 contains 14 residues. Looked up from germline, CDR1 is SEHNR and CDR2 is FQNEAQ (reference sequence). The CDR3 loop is CASSLDRADYGYTF. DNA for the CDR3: TGTGCCAGCAGCTTGGACAGGGCGGACTATGGCTACACCTTC. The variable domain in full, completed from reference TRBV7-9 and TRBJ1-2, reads DTGVSQNPRHKITKRGQNVTFRCDPISEHNRLYWYRQTLGQGPEFLTYFQNEAQLEKSRLLSDRFSAERPKGSFSTLEIQRTEQGDSAMYLCASSLDRADYGYTFGSGTRLTVV.

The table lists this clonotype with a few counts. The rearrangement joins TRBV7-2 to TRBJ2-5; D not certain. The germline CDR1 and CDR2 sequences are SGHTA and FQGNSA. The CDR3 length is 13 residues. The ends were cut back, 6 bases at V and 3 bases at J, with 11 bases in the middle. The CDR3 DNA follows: TGTGCCAGCAGTCGCAACAATAAAGAGACCCAGTACTTC. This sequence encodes CASSRNNKETQYF.

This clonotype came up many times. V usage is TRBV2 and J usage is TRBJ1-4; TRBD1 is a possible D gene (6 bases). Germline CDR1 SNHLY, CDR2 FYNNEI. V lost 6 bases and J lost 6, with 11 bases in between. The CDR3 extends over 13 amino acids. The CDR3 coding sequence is TGTGCCAGCAGACAGGGCGTATATGAAAAACTGTTTTTT. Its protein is CASRQGVYEKLFF.

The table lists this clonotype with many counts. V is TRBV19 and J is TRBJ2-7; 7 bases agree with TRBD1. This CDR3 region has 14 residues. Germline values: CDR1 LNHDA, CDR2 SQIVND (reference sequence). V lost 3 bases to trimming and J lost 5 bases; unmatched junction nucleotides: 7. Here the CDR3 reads CASSIEGGIDEQYF. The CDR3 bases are TGTGCCAGTAGTATTGAAGGGGGCATCGACGAGCAGTACTTC.

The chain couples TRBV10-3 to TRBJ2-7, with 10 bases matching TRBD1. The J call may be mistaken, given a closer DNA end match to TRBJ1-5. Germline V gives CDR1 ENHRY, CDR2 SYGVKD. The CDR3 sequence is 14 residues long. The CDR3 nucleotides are TGTGCCACCGGGACAGGGGTTGACAATCAGCCCCAGCATTTT. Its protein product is CATGTGVDNQPQHF.

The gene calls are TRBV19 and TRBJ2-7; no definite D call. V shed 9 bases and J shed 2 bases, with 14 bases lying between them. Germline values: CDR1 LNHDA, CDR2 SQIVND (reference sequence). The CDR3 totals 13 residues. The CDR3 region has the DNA TGTGCCAGCAGTGAGTACTTCACCTACGAGCAGTACTTC. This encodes CASSEYFTYEQYF.